This T cell receptor beta chain was observed in a study of blood T cell repertoires in COVID-19. Trimming shortened V by 1 base and J by 7 bases, and 10 bases separated the two germline ends. The CDR3 is 14 amino acids. In germline, CDR1 is LNHNV, CDR2 YYDKDF (reference sequence). Method: immunoSEQ multiplex PCR; TCRdb's copy keeps in-frame clones and lacks some. In the table there are roughly 280,000 clones, roughly 86% of which are singletons. Donors in Cohort 3 who had recovered were those with two negative PCRs, healthcare professional clearance, or resolution of their symptoms. The specimen was PBMCs or T cells enriched from blood (not recorded which). This receptor was obtained from an older woman who had recovered from COVID-19. V and J are TRBV15 and TRBJ1-4, with D maybe TRBD1 (5 bases). As DNA, the CDR3 is TGTGCCACCAGCAGAGGGCAGGGTGGTGAAAAACTGTTTTTT. Residues: CATSRGQGGEKLFF.